These 8 T cell receptor beta chains originate from one sample sequenced in a study of blood T cell repertoires in COVID-19. Using immunoSEQ multiplex PCR, the repertoire was profiled, and TCRdb retains in-frame clones only, with some absent. Here the sample spans over 85,000 clones, 76% being singletons. The sequenced material came from peripheral blood. These TCRs come from a woman aged 80 or over with acute or convalescent COVID-19.

The chain employs TRBV27 and TRBJ1-2; 8 positions agree with TRBD1. V shed 3 bases, J shed 5 bases, and the junction held 8 bases outside the gene matches. CDR1 and CDR2 from the germline V gene are MNHEY and SMNVEV (reference sequence). CDR3 length equals 15 residues. The CDR3 nucleotides read TGTGCCAGCAGTTTTGGGACAGGCGATAATTATGGCTACACCTTC. Translation gives CASSFGTGDNYGYTF.

The chain links TRBV6-5 to TRBJ1-6; D perhaps matches TRBD1 (5 bases). Trimming left V 7 bases short and J 8 bases short, with 9 bases between. The CDR3 length is 12 residues. In germline, CDR1 is MNHEY, CDR2 SVGAGI. The CDR3 coding sequence is TGTGCCAGCATGTTCAGGGATTCACCCCTCCACTTT. This sequence encodes CASMFRDSPLHF.

V and J are TRBV6-2 or TRBV6-3 and TRBJ1-3, with TRBD1 as a possible D gene (5 bases). The CDR3 is made up of 18 amino acids. Trimming pared 2 bases from V and 3 bases from J, leaving 20 bases between. Germline V gene data show CDR1 as MNHEY and CDR2 as SVGEGT. The CDR3 sequence is CASSYDRTKGTGGNTIYF. CDR3 bases: TGTGCCAGCAGTTACGATCGGACAAAGGGAACTGGTGGAAACACCATATATTTT.

This chain uses TRBV12-3 or TRBV12-4 with TRBJ1-2; D is ambiguous. The CDR3 totals 13 residues. Trimming removed 1 base from V and 2 bases from J, with 5 bases in between. DNA of the CDR3: TGTGCCAGCAGTTTAGTACGGAACTATGGCTACACCTTC. Its protein product is CASSLVRNYGYTF.

The chain has TRBV18 and TRBJ1-1, with 8 bases that match TRBD1. Per germline, CDR1 KGHSH and CDR2 LQKENI. With 2 bases clipped from V and 1 base from J, the junction kept 3 bases outside the gene matches. CDR3 size: 15 residues. CDR3 loop: CASSPNTGGNTEAFF. The DNA of the CDR3 is TGTGCCAGCTCACCAAACACAGGGGGGAACACTGAAGCTTTCTTT.

This sequence joins TRBV7-8 and TRBJ1-6; 9 bases align to TRBD1. The V segment lost 5 bases and the J segment 7 bases; nucleotides outside the gene matches: 6. Germline V lookup: CDR1 SGHVS, CDR2 FQNEAQ. The CDR3 sequence is 15 residues long. The CDR3 DNA follows: TGTGCCAGCAGCCCCGGGACAGGGATAAATTCACCCCTCCACTTT. As protein: CASSPGTGINSPLHF.

The chain links TRBV18 to TRBJ2-7; the match to TRBD2 covers 7 bases. Trimming took 5 bases from V and 3 from J; bases not matched to a gene: 7. CDR1 and CDR2 from the germline V gene are KGHSH and LQKENI. The CDR3 runs 14 residues. The CDR3 sequence is CASSAGRGDYEQYF. The CDR3 bases are TGTGCCAGCTCAGCAGGGAGGGGAGACTACGAGCAGTACTTC. The variable domain in full, completed from reference TRBV18 and TRBJ2-7, reads NAGVMQNPRHLVRRRGQEARLRCSPMKGHSHVYWYRQLPEEGLKFMVYLQKENIIDESGMPKERFSAEFPKEGPSILRIQQVVRGDSAAYFCASSAGRGDYEQYFGPGTRLTVT.

This chain joins TRBV10-1 and TRBJ2-7, with 7 positions matching TRBD2. The J segment lost 6 bases and the V segment lost 4 bases, leaving 0 bases of the junction unmatched. Germline V gene lookup returns CDR1 WNHNN and CDR2 SYGVQD (reference sequence). The length of the CDR3 is 11 residues. Written as DNA, the CDR3 is TGCGCCAGCAGTGGGGGGGGCGAGCAGTACTTC. It translates to CASSGGGEQYF.